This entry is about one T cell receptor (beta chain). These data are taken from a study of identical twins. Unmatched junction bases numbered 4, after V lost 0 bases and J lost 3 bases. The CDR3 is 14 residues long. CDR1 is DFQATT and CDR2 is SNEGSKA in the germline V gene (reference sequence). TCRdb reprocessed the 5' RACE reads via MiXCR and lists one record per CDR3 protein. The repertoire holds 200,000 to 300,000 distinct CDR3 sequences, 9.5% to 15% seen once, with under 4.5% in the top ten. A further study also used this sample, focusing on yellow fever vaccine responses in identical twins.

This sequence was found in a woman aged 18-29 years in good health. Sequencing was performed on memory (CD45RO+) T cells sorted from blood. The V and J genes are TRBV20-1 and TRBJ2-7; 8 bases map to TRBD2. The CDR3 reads CSARDPAGVYEQYF. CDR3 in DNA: TGCAGTGCTAGAGATCCAGCGGGAGTCTACGAGCAGTACTTC.